This T cell receptor (beta chain) originates from a study of blood T cell repertoires in COVID-19. Looking at the study overall: Acute and convalescent COVID-19 specimens originated in the United States, Italy and Spain. Nucleic acid was either cDNA or gDNA, and it came from T cells, B-cell-depleted T cells, or PBMCs.

Per the original data handling: Amplification of reference gene primers was used by the study to estimate nucleated cell counts. Clones were sequenced by immunoSEQ multiplex PCR, and TCRdb holds only the in-frame ones, with some missing. The D gene and trimming were derived from the DNA, and the V and J assignments and clone size from that table. The sample records some 80,000 clones, approximately 90% being singletons. CDR3 length: 13 residues. The germline V and J ends were trimmed by 5 bases and 6 bases, with 11 bases remaining between them. CDR1 and CDR2 (germline): MNHEY, SVGEGT. This chain uses TRBV6-2 or TRBV6-3 with TRBJ2-1; perhaps TRBD2 as D (5 bases). The sequence derives from a human donor in a cohort sampled during active COVID-19. Sequencing was performed on peripheral blood. The CDR3 DNA follows: TGTGCCAGCAGTAGAGGACTCTTCAATGAGCAGTTCTTC. Translated, it gives CASSRGLFNEQFF.